These T cell receptor beta chains were read from a single sample in a study of OX40 agonist ivuxolimab in advanced cancers. Profiling relied on immunoSEQ multiplex PCR, and the TCRdb table lists in-frame clones only, not all of them. Of about 12,000 clones detected, about 77% appear once; the ten largest clones hold 25% to 35%. The sequences come from CD4+ or CD8+ T cells sorted from blood, collected in a trial of the OX40 agonist ivuxolimab. All receptors come from an adult with an advanced solid tumor such as melanoma, head and neck, liver or kidney cancer. Both conserved end residues are part of each CDR3. A D gene is named only where the DNA matches it firmly. Part of the rows lack a size; the others show once, few, many or a class for expanded clones.

TGTGCCAGCACCTATGGGCCCTACGGTGAAGCTTTCTTT,CASTYGPYGEAFF,TRBV6-6,NA,TRBJ1-1,NA
TGTGCCAGCAGTCCGGGGGCGGGACCCGGAGATACGCAGTATTTT,CASSPGAGPGDTQYF,TRBV27,NA,TRBJ2-3,NA
TGTGCCAGCAGCGATTGGACTAGCGGGATGCACCGGGGAGCTGTTTTT,CASSDWTSGMHRGAVF,TRBV9,TRBD2,TRBJ2-2,NA
TGTGGAACCTCACCCGGACGTTTTAGCACAGATACGCAGTATTTT,CGTSPGRFSTDTQYF,TRBV6-5,NA,TRBJ2-3,NA
TGTGCCAGCAGCTTGGGTGGTGAAAAACTGTTTTTT,CASSLGGEKLFF,TRBV7-9,NA,TRBJ1-4,NA
TGCAGTGCTACCCGGGGGTATGAGCAGTTCTTC,CSATRGYEQFF,TRBV20-1,NA,TRBJ2-1,NA
TGTGCCAGCACCGAAAATCAAGAGACCCAGTACTTC,CASTENQETQYF,TRBV7-9,NA,TRBJ2-5,NA
TGTGCCAGCAGCTTAGAAACAGAGGGATACATGAACACTGAAGCTTTCTTT,CASSLETEGYMNTEAFF,TRBV11-2,NA,TRBJ1-1,few
TGCGCCAGCAGCGGGAGGGCTGAGCAGTTCTTC,CASSGRAEQFF,TRBV4-1,TRBD2,TRBJ2-1,few
TGTGCCATTAGACAGGGCGGTGGCGAGCAGTACTTC,CAIRQGGGEQYF,TRBV7-9,TRBD1,TRBJ2-7,few
TGTGCCAGCAGCCCGACTAGCGGGAGAATCAATGAGCAGTTCTTC,CASSPTSGRINEQFF,TRBV7-6,TRBD2,TRBJ2-1,NA
TGTGCCAGCAGTCCCGGGACAGGGGGGTTGGAGACCCAGTACTTC,CASSPGTGGLETQYF,TRBV2,TRBD1,TRBJ2-5,NA
TGTGCCAGCAGCTCCCCTAGAACCGGGGAGCTGTTTTTT,CASSSPRTGELFF,TRBV7-8,NA,TRBJ2-2,NA
TGCGCCAGCAGTAATAGCGGGACGCAGTTCTTC,CASSNSGTQFF,TRBV10-2,TRBD2,TRBJ2-1,NA
TGTGCCAGCAGTGATAGCGGGAGCGTGGCAGATACGCAGTATTTT,CASSDSGSVADTQYF,TRBV27,TRBD2,TRBJ2-3,NA
TGTGCCAGCAGTGACCGGACAGTCAATTCACCCCTCCACTTT,CASSDRTVNSPLHF,TRBV2,NA,TRBJ1-6,NA
TGCGCCAGCAGTGATGGGGACAGGCGATACACTGAAGCTTTCTTT,CASSDGDRRYTEAFF,TRBV10-2,TRBD1,TRBJ1-1,NA
TGCGCCAGCAGCCAAGATCGGCCGGGACTAGCGGGGAACACCGGGGAGCTGTTTTTT,CASSQDRPGLAGNTGELFF,TRBV4-3,TRBD2,TRBJ2-2,NA
TGTGCCAGCAGCTTAGACAGGGGATCGGTGAACACTGAAGCTTTCTTT,CASSLDRGSVNTEAFF,TRBV7-9,TRBD1,TRBJ1-1,NA
TGTGCCAGCAATGAAGCGGGAAGCACAGATACGCAGTATTTT,CASNEAGSTDTQYF,TRBV28,TRBD2,TRBJ2-3,NA
TGTGCCAGCAGTTACTCGGGCGGTAGTGGGACCCAGTACTTC,CASSYSGGSGTQYF,TRBV6-5,NA,TRBJ2-5,NA
TGTGCCAGCACCTTCGTGGGGGAGGCGGTGCAGTACTTC,CASTFVGEAVQYF,TRBV7-9,NA,TRBJ2-7,NA
TGTGCCAGCAGCAAAGGACTAGCGGGGCGAGGGTATACGCAGTATTTT,CASSKGLAGRGYTQYF,TRBV21-1,NA,TRBJ2-3,NA
TGTGCCAGCAGCTTAGTCCTCGGCGGGAGGAACGAGCAGTACTTC,CASSLVLGGRNEQYF,TRBV7-9,TRBD2,TRBJ2-7,few
TGCGCCAGCAGCCACGACAGGATGGGACAGGGGGTTCATGGCTACACCTTC,CASSHDRMGQGVHGYTF,TRBV4-3,TRBD1,TRBJ1-2,NA
TGTGCCAGCAGTTCCCCAATACCACAGGGGGAGTACGAGCAGTACTTC,CASSSPIPQGEYEQYF,TRBV28,TRBD1,TRBJ2-7,NA
TGTGCCAGCAGCGGCCTAGCGGGAACTGTCGACGAGCAGTACTTC,CASSGLAGTVDEQYF,TRBV21-1,NA,TRBJ2-7,once
TGTGCCAGCAGCTTAGTTGGCAACTCCTACGAGCAGTACTTC,CASSLVGNSYEQYF,TRBV7-9,NA,TRBJ2-7,NA
TGTGCCTGGGGCTGGGGGTGGACCGGGGAGCTGTTTTTT,CAWGWGWTGELFF,TRBV30,NA,TRBJ2-2,NA
TGTGCCAGCAGTTTAGGCACGGGGGGCTCCTACAATGAGCAGTTCTTC,CASSLGTGGSYNEQFF,TRBV27,TRBD2,TRBJ2-1,NA
TGTGCCTGGAGTGGATTTGGGACTAGCGCTTACAATGAGCAGTTCTTC,CAWSGFGTSAYNEQFF,TRBV30,TRBD2,TRBJ2-1,few
TGTGCCAGCAGTCCCGGCGGCATGATAAATCAGCCCCAGCATTTT,CASSPGGMINQPQHF,TRBV2,NA,TRBJ1-5,NA
TGTGCCAGCAGCTTAGTGTTTAGCGGGGGGGATGAGGAGACCCAGTACTTC,CASSLVFSGGDEETQYF,TRBV7-9,TRBD2,TRBJ2-5,NA
TGTGCCAGCAGCTTAGGAATTCGGGGTAGCGGGACCGGCGGGGAGCTGTTTTTT,CASSLGIRGSGTGGELFF,TRBV13,TRBD2,TRBJ2-2,NA
TGTGCCAGCAGCTTAGAGGGAGACTACGAGCAGTACTTC,CASSLEGDYEQYF,TRBV11-2,NA,TRBJ2-7,few
TGTGCCAGCAGCGGACGGGTAGCGGGACTATACAATGAGCAGTTCTTC,CASSGRVAGLYNEQFF,TRBV7-8,TRBD2,TRBJ2-1,NA
TGTGCCAGCAGCTTAGGATTTCCAGATACGCAGTATTTT,CASSLGFPDTQYF,TRBV7-9,NA,TRBJ2-3,NA
TGTGCCTGGAGTGCCCTGTCGGGCAGCGGGAGCGCAGATACGCAGTATTTT,CAWSALSGSGSADTQYF,TRBV30,TRBD2,TRBJ2-3,few
TGTGCCAGCAGTTTAGCTTACACGAACACTGAAGCTTTCTTT,CASSLAYTNTEAFF,TRBV28,NA,TRBJ1-1,NA
TGTGCCAGCAGCCCCACAGGACTCATGAACACTGAAGCTTTCTTT,CASSPTGLMNTEAFF,TRBV27,NA,TRBJ1-1,NA
TGTGCCAGCAGCTTGGCTTGGGATGAGCAGTTCTTC,CASSLAWDEQFF,TRBV5-6,NA,TRBJ2-1,NA
TGTGCCAGCAGCGATGGGACAGGGCCAGACTACGAGCAGTACTTC,CASSDGTGPDYEQYF,TRBV7-9,TRBD1,TRBJ2-7,NA
TGTGCCTGGAGTGTAGGGGCCGTCCTGGAGCAGTACTTC,CAWSVGAVLEQYF,TRBV30,NA,TRBJ2-7,NA